These 16 T cell receptor beta chains were all obtained from the same sample, sequenced in a study of metastatic and nonmetastatic thyroid tumors. Using MiXCR, TCRdb re-called clones from the PCR reads. The sample records about 15,000 clones, approximately 30% being singletons. Patients underwent thyroid surgery, and none had received any treatment before it. The sequenced sample was blood. These receptors originate from a female donor with papillary thyroid cancer or a benign thyroid nodule (not recorded which). Some clones in this sample may be carry-over from other donors' samples.

Judged by abundance, this clone is medium-sized (0.01 to 0.1%). This sequence joins TRBV19 and TRBJ1-1; D gene ambiguous. This CDR3 is built from 15 residues. The ends were cut back, 6 bases at V and 5 bases at J, with 19 bases in the middle. CDR1 and CDR2 (germline): LNHDA, SQIVND (reference sequence). CDR3 nucleotides: TGTGCCAGTAGGGTAGGGTATGGTGGCCGAACTGAAGCTTTCTTT. It codes for CASRVGYGGRTEAFF.

This clone was detected ten times or more. The chain couples TRBV29-1 to TRBJ2-7; tentative D call: TRBD1 (6 bases). The CDR3 spans 14 residues. V lost 6 bases, J lost 0 bases, and 15 bases lay in between. Per the germline V gene, CDR1 is SQVTM and CDR2 is ANQGSEA. This CDR3 reads CSVNGVDSSYEQYF. The CDR3 DNA reads as TGCAGCGTCAACGGGGTGGACAGCTCCTACGAGCAGTACTTC.

This clone occurred many times. The V call is TRBV7-2, the J call TRBJ1-5, with a weak D call TRBD1 (5 bases). V was shortened by 3 bases and J by 3 bases, with 12 bases between the two germline ends. There are 15 residues in the CDR3. CDR1 and CDR2 (germline): SGHTA, FQGNSA. CDR3 sequence: CASSFPGRDNQPQHF. The CDR3 DNA is TGTGCCAGCAGCTTTCCGGGACGGGACAATCAGCCCCAGCATTTT.

This sequence joins TRBV20-1 and TRBJ1-2; tentative D call: TRBD1 (6 bases). With 5 bases removed from V and 3 bases from J, the gap between germline ends came to 13 bases. This CDR3 has 13 amino acids. Germline CDR1 reads DFQATT; CDR2 reads SNEGSKA (reference sequence). The CDR3 here is CSASQGLDYGYTF. The CDR3 DNA sequence: TGCAGTGCTTCGCAGGGGTTGGACTATGGCTACACCTTC.

This clone rates as medium-sized (0.01 to 0.1%). The sample holds other DNA sequences that translate to the same CDR3. For the CDR3, the DNA is TGTGCCAGCAGCGTCGGCTCAATCGGGGGAAACTATGGCTACACCTTC. The encoded protein is CASSVGSIGGNYGYTF. J is TRBJ1-2 and V is TRBV9, with D possibly matching TRBD1 (5 bases). Trimming pared 2 bases from V and 2 bases from J, leaving 16 bases between. The CDR3 consists of 16 residues. Per the germline V gene, CDR1 is SGDLS and CDR2 is YYNGEE.

The chain has TRBV5-6 and TRBJ2-5; D might be TRBD2 (6 bases). Germline CDR1 and CDR2: SGHDT and YYEEEE. The germline V and J ends were trimmed by 0 bases and 4 bases, with 13 bases remaining between them. The CDR3 totals 15 residues. CDR3 in amino acids: CASSLVAEGVETQYF. CDR3 coding DNA: TGTGCCAGCAGCTTGGTAGCGGAAGGAGTAGAGACCCAGTACTTC.

The chain recombines TRBV9 with TRBJ2-1, with 8 bases that match TRBD2. Germline V CDR1 and CDR2: SGDLS, YYNGEE. Trimming removed 3 bases from V and 4 bases from J; junction bases left unmatched: 15. This CDR3 spans 18 amino acids. The CDR3 loop is CASSATGGAGGFYNEQFF. The DNA for the CDR3 is TGTGCCAGCAGCGCCACGGGGGGGGCTGGGGGGTTTTACAATGAGCAGTTCTTC.

This clone showed up many times. This chain joins TRBV7-2 and TRBJ2-5, with no clear D. The CDR3 sequence is 13 residues long. V lost 4 bases, J lost 5 bases, and 11 bases lay in between. Germline assignment: CDR1 SGHTA and CDR2 FQGNSA. CDR3 DNA sequence: TGTGCCAGCAGCTCGGACCGATTGGAGACCCAGTACTTC. Amino acids: CASSSDRLETQYF.

This clone qualifies as medium-sized. This CDR3 reads CASSITGGIYEQYF. In DNA form, the CDR3 reads TGTGCCAGTAGTATTACGGGGGGTATCTACGAGCAGTACTTC. This chain joins TRBV19 and TRBJ2-7, with TRBD2 matching over 7 bases. The CDR3 is 14 residues long. The ends lost 3 bases at V and 3 bases at J; junction bases unmatched: 5. Germline V CDR1 and CDR2: LNHDA, SQIVND (reference sequence). Looking up the rest from reference TRBV19 and TRBJ2-7 gives the full variable domain: DGGITQSPKYLFRKEGQNVTLSCEQNLNHDAMYWYRQDPGQGLRLIYYSQIVNDFQKGDIAEGYSVSREKKESFPLTVTSAQKNPTAFYLCASSITGGIYEQYFGPGTRLTVT.

This clone came up a few times. J is TRBJ1-6 and V is TRBV4-1; D is perhaps TRBD1 (5 bases). V gave up 0 bases and J gave up 10 bases, with 10 bases separating them. In germline, CDR1 is MGHRA, CDR2 YSYEKL. The CDR3 loop spans 14 amino acids. The CDR3, as DNA: TGCGCCAGCAGCCAAGACAGGGAATGGTCACCCCTCCACTTT. Protein product: CASSQDREWSPLHF.

The chain has TRBV4-2 and TRBJ2-7, with 9 nucleotides matching TRBD1. After removal of 6 bases from V and 3 bases from J, the junction contained 15 bases not matched to a gene. The V gene's germline CDR1 is LGHNA and CDR2 YNFKEQ. The CDR3 sequence is 17 residues long. This chain's CDR3 is CASRQFVVGTGFYEQYF. The CDR3 DNA sequence: TGTGCCAGCAGACAATTCGTAGTAGGGACAGGGTTCTACGAGCAGTACTTC.

This clone was observed many times. V usage is TRBV5-6 and J usage is TRBJ2-1; D possibly corresponds to TRBD2 (7 bases). The germline V gene has CDR1 SGHDT and CDR2 YYEEEE. This CDR3 has 16 amino acids. Trimming cost V 4 bases and J 0 bases, with 14 bases left between them. DNA for the CDR3: TGTGCCAGCAGCCCCCTAGGGGGGGACTCCTACAATGAGCAGTTCTTC. It specifies CASSPLGGDSYNEQFF.

J is TRBJ2-7 and V is TRBV7-6; 8 bases fit TRBD2. Germline V gene sequence: CDR1 SGHVS, CDR2 FNYEAQ. This CDR3 has 18 residues. V lost 1 base, J lost 2 bases, and 13 bases stayed unmatched. The CDR3 DNA is TGTGCCAGCAGCTTAGACGCAGCGGGGGCCGCCCGACCCTACGAGCAGTACTTC. It yields the protein CASSLDAAGAARPYEQYF.

By share, this clone ranks as medium-sized. V usage is TRBV20-1 and J usage is TRBJ2-7; D not resolved. CDR1 DFQATT and CDR2 SNEGSKA come from the germline V gene (reference sequence). The CDR3 is made up of 13 amino acids. V lost 0 bases, J lost 2 bases, and 8 bases lay in between. The CDR3 here is CSARDQVTYEQYF. The CDR3 bases are TGCAGTGCTAGAGATCAGGTCACCTACGAGCAGTACTTC.

A few counts support this clone. This chain uses TRBV11-2 with TRBJ2-1, with 9 bases fitting TRBD1. After removal of 6 bases from V and 8 bases from J, the junction contained 8 bases not matched to a gene. The CDR3 is made up of 14 amino acids. Germline CDR1 and CDR2: SGHAT and FQNNGV. The CDR3 DNA reads as TGTGCCAGCAGGACATATACAGGGGGCGATGAGCAGTTCTTC. It yields the protein CASRTYTGGDEQFF.

This sequence joins TRBV7-8 and TRBJ1-3; D gene uncertain. Deletions cut 5 bases from V and 1 base from J, with 9 bases between. The CDR3 loop spans 14 amino acids. The germline V gene has CDR1 SGHVS and CDR2 FQNEAQ. The CDR3 here is CASSQVGSGNTIYF. CDR3 DNA sequence: TGTGCCAGCAGCCAAGTAGGGTCTGGAAACACCATATATTTT.